Sequencing of this T cell receptor (beta chain) was carried out in a study of T cell repertoires in cytomegalovirus infection. Turning to the study itself: Both a matching HLA type and CMV infection were indicated by public TCR beta signatures.

CDR1 MGHRA and CDR2 YSYEKL come from the germline V gene. The V and J ends lost 0 bases and 4 bases, in that order; junction bases with no gene match: 4. The CDR3 has 16 residues. TCRdb independently ran MiXCR on the reads; one entry per CDR3 protein. The table has about 490,000 distinct CDR3 sequences, approximately 15% seen once. A note on this clonotype: Its antigen is unknown.

Findings of the study overall: CMV carriers having the relevant HLA were flagged by cumulative public TCR beta family frequency. CMV-specific HLA-C-restricted TCR beta clonotypes dominated the ex vivo response.

Material for sequencing was CD8+ T cells from PBMCs. The V call is TRBV4-1, the J call TRBJ2-2, with TRBD2 matching 8 bases. The receptor comes from a human donor in good health (CMV status not recorded). Some clones in this sample may be carry-over from other donors' samples. The CDR3 spells CASSQEIAGTTGELFF. Here the CDR3 DNA reads TGCGCCAGCAGCCAAGAGATAGCGGGGACCACCGGGGAGCTGTTTTTT.